This TCR beta chain was recorded in a study of T cells in localized non-small cell lung cancer. This clone was seen only a few times. This table comes from immunoSEQ multiplex PCR, and its TCRdb copy is limited to in-frame clones, with some not included. Of a few thousand clones listed, roughly 15% are singletons. The germline V gene encodes CDR1 MDHEN and CDR2 SYDVKM. The length of the CDR3 is 15 residues. Trimming shortened V by 3 bases and J by 2 bases, and 14 bases separated the two germline ends. This TCR was recovered from a woman aged 35-75 years with stage II lung adenocarcinoma. The V call is TRBV28, the J call TRBJ2-7; possibly TRBD2 for D (5 bases). Sequencing was performed on lung tumor tissue, taken before any cancer treatment. Here the CDR3 reads CASSLRGLYPYEQYF. As DNA, the CDR3 is TGTGCCAGCAGTTTGCGAGGGCTTTATCCCTACGAGCAGTACTTC.